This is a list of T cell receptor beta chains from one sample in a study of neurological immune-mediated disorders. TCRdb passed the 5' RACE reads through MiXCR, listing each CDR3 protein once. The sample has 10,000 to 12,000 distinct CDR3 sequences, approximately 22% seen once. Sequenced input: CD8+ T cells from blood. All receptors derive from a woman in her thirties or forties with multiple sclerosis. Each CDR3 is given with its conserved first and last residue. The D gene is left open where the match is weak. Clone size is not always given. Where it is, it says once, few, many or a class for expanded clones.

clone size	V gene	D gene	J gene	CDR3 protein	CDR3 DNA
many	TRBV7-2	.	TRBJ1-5	CASSLAGSFQPQHF	TGTGCCAGCAGCTTAGCGGGATCGTTTCAGCCCCAGCATTTT
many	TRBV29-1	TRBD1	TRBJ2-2	CSVRTGNTGELFF	TGCAGCGTAAGGACAGGGAACACCGGGGAGCTGTTTTTT
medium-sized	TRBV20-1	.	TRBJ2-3	CSADYTDTQYF	TGCAGTGCCGACTACACAGATACGCAGTATTTT
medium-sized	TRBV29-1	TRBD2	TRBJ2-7	CSVSGGGAYEQYF	TGCAGCGTTTCGGGGGGGGGTGCCTACGAGCAGTACTTC
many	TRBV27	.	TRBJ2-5	CASSAAPAPHSLETQYF	TGTGCCAGCAGTGCAGCCCCTGCCCCACACAGTCTGGAGACCCAGTACTTC
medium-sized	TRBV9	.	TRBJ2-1	CASSPEGGLLDEQFF	TGTGCCAGCAGCCCCGAAGGGGGACTTCTCGATGAGCAGTTCTTC
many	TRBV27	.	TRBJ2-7	CASSSLTRSSYEQYF	TGTGCCAGCAGTTCCCTGACTAGGAGCTCCTACGAGCAGTACTTC
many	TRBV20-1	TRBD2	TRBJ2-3	CSARDQTASGETDTQYF	TGCAGTGCTAGAGACCAGACTGCCAGCGGGGAGACAGATACGCAGTATTTT
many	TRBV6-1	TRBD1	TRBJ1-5	CASSSGGPANQPQHF	TGTGCCAGCAGTTCAGGGGGGCCAGCCAATCAGCCCCAGCATTTT
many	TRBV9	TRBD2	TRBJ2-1	CASSVSGGPYNEQFF	TGTGCCAGCAGCGTTAGCGGGGGGCCGTACAATGAGCAGTTCTTC
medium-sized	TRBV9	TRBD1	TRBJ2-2	CAAGRGLTGELFF	TGTGCAGCCGGCAGGGGGCTCACCGGGGAGCTGTTTTTT
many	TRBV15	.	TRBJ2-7	CATSPWDGYEQYF	TGTGCCACCAGCCCGTGGGACGGCTACGAGCAGTACTTC
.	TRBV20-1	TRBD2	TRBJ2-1	CSASPASGVARFSYNEQFF	TGCAGTGCTAGTCCCGCTAGCGGGGTCGCCCGTTTCTCCTACAATGAGCAGTTCTTC
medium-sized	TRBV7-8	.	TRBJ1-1	CASSWRRQNTEAFF	TGTGCCAGCAGTTGGAGACGGCAGAACACTGAAGCTTTCTTT
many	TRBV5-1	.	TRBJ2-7	CASSEGTGYEQYF	TGCGCCAGCAGCGAAGGGACGGGCTACGAGCAGTACTTC
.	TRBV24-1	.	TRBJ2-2	CATSVGTGELFF	TGTGCCACCAGTGTCGGGACCGGGGAGCTGTTTTTT
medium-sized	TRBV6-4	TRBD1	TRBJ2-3	CASSVRDREGDTQYF	TGTGCCAGCAGTGTCCGGGACAGGGAGGGAGATACGCAGTATTTT
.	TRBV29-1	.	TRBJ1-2	CSVEGLTGRSNYGYTF	TGCAGCGTTGAAGGGTTAACAGGGCGATCTAACTATGGCTACACCTTC
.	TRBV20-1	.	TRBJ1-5	CSAREYSGNQPQHF	TGCAGTGCTAGAGAGTATTCTGGCAATCAGCCCCAGCATTTT
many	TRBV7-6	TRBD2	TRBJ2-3	CASTSSGGAMDTQYF	TGTGCCAGTACGTCTAGCGGGGGGGCCATGGATACGCAGTATTTT
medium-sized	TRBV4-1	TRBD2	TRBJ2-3	CASSPLAGSDTQYF	TGCGCCAGCAGCCCGCTAGCGGGGTCAGATACGCAGTATTTT
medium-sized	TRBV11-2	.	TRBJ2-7	CASSFRREQYF	TGTGCCAGCAGCTTCAGGAGGGAGCAGTACTTC
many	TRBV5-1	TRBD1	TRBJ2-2	CASSPPQGYTGELFF	TGCGCCAGCAGCCCCCCACAGGGGTACACCGGGGAGCTGTTTTTT
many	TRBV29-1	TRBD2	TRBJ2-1	CSVEGLAGGRGNEQFF	TGCAGCGTTGAAGGACTAGCGGGGGGCCGAGGTAATGAGCAGTTCTTC
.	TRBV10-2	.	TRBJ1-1	CASSEGLGQPNTEAFF	TGCGCCAGCAGTGAGGGGTTAGGACAGCCGAACACTGAAGCTTTCTTT
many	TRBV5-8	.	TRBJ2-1	CASSPSTGYNEQFF	TGTGCCAGCAGCCCCTCGACGGGATACAATGAGCAGTTCTTC
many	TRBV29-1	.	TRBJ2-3	CSAEGGGTRTQYF	TGCAGCGCAGAAGGGGGGGGGACGCGTACGCAGTATTTT
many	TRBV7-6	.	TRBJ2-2	CASSSRNTGELFF	TGTGCCAGCAGCTCCCGGAACACCGGGGAGCTGTTTTTT
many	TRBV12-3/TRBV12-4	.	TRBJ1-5	CASSSPTNQPQHF	TGTGCCAGCAGTTCACCCACGAATCAGCCCCAGCATTTT
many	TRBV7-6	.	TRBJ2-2	CASSFSPDGLRDIRTANTGELFF	TGTGCCAGCAGCTTTTCTCCGGATGGACTCCGGGACATAAGGACGGCAAACACCGGGGAGCTGTTTTTT
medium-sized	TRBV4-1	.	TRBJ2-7	CASSQDGRTGSYEQYF	TGCGCCAGCAGCCAAGACGGACGTACGGGTTCCTACGAGCAGTACTTC
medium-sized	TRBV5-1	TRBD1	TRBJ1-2	CASSLPDRNYGYTF	TGCGCCAGCAGCTTGCCGGACAGGAATTATGGCTACACCTTC
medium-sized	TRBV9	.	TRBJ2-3	CASSPSSRFFDTQYF	TGTGCCAGCAGCCCTTCGAGTAGATTTTTTGATACGCAGTATTTT
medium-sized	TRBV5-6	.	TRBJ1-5	CASSFQEEMGDQPQHF	TGTGCCAGCAGCTTCCAGGAGGAGATGGGGGATCAGCCCCAGCATTTT
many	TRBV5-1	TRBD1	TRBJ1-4	CASSWPGGCNEKLFF	TGCGCCAGCAGCTGGCCAGGGGGCTGTAATGAAAAACTGTTTTTT
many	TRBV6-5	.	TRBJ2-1	CASNPGVSSYNEQFF	TGTGCCAGCAACCCGGGGGTTAGCTCCTACAATGAGCAGTTCTTC
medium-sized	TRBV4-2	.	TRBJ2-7	CASSPQGNEQYF	TGTGCCAGCAGCCCGCAAGGAAACGAGCAGTACTTC
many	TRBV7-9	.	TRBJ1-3	CASSRGLNTIYF	TGTGCCAGCAGCCGGGGGCTGAACACCATATATTTT
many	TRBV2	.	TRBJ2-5	CASSGGVTQYF	TGTGCCAGCAGCGGCGGAGTAACCCAGTACTTC
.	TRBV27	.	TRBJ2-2	CASSPILSTGELFF	TGTGCCAGCAGTCCGATCTTAAGCACCGGGGAGCTGTTTTTT
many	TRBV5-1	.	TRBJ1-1	CASSLVPENTEAFF	TGCGCCAGCAGCTTGGTTCCAGAGAACACTGAAGCTTTCTTT
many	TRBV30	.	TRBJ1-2	CAWWGDRLYGYTF	TGTGCCTGGTGGGGCGACAGGCTCTATGGCTACACCTTC
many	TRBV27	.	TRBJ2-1	CASSSGGGYNEQFF	TGTGCCAGCAGTTCTGGGGGAGGATACAATGAGCAGTTCTTC
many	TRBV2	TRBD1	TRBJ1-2	CASRTGGSGYTF	TGTGCCAGCAGAACAGGGGGCAGTGGCTACACCTTC
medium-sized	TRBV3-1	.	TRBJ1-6	CASSHARGANSPLHF	TGTGCCAGCAGCCACGCGAGGGGCGCCAATTCACCCCTCCACTTT
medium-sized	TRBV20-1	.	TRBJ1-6	CSARDSGDGSPLHF	TGCAGTGCTAGAGATTCGGGGGACGGTTCACCCCTCCACTTT
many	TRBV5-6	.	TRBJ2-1	CASSSGAGSNEQFF	TGTGCCAGCTCCTCGGGGGCAGGGAGCAATGAGCAGTTCTTC